Below, 21 T cell receptor beta chains from the same sample are listed, as sequenced in a study of cytomegalovirus exposure and HLA in healthy donors. Data came from immunoSEQ multiplex PCR; TCRdb stores just in-frame clones and leaves some out. The sample lists about 88,000 clones, roughly 84% occurring once. Input material: PBMCs. These receptors were obtained from a woman under 30 in good health and CMV-seropositive.

The chain employs TRBV6-6 and TRBJ1-1, with D maybe TRBD1 (6 bases). The CDR3 is 14 residues long. V was trimmed by 4 bases and J by 2 bases, leaving 11 bases between them. CDR1 is MNHNY, CDR2 SVGAGI, per germline (reference sequence). The CDR3: CASSWTVLNTEAFF. In DNA form, the CDR3 reads TGTGCCAGCAGTTGGACAGTCCTCAACACTGAAGCTTTCTTT.

Only a few counts were recorded for this clone. V is TRBV2 and J is TRBJ1-1; no clear D gene. Germline CDR1 and CDR2: SNHLY and FYNNEI. Trimming took off 4 bases at V and 5 bases at J, with 8 bases between the two ends. The CDR3 runs to 12 residues. The DNA of the CDR3 is TGTGCCAGCAGTGCGGAGGGTACTGAAGCTTTCTTT. Translating it yields CASSAEGTEAFF.

This sequence joins TRBV11-3 and TRBJ2-2; 11 positions agree with TRBD1. The V segment lost 4 bases and the J segment 6 bases; nucleotides outside the gene matches: 10. The CDR3 runs 17 residues. The germline CDR1 and CDR2 sequences are SGHNT and YENEEA. The CDR3 coding sequence is TGTGCCAGCAGCTCGAGTCGGACAGGGGGCCGGTCCGGGGAGCTGTTTTTT. This translates into CASSSSRTGGRSGELFF.

The rearrangement links TRBV7-9 to TRBJ1-4, with D tentatively TRBD1 (5 bases). The CDR3 contains 14 residues. Germline V gene sequence: CDR1 SEHNR, CDR2 FQNEAQ (reference sequence). Trimming stripped 1 base from V and 7 bases from J, with 10 bases between. The CDR3 protein is CASSLGGGLEKLFF. The CDR3 coding sequence is TGTGCCAGCAGCTTAGGCGGGGGACTTGAAAAACTGTTTTTT.

The chain employs TRBV6-5 and TRBJ2-5; the match to TRBD2 covers 8 bases. Germline values: CDR1 MNHEY, CDR2 SVGAGI. V was clipped by 2 bases and J by 1 base; unmatched bases: 3. There are 15 residues in the CDR3. CDR3 in amino acids: CASSYARGAQETQYF. For the CDR3, the DNA is TGTGCCAGCAGTTACGCGCGGGGGGCCCAAGAGACCCAGTACTTC.

The CDR3 loop reads CASNPLTRNYGYTF. DNA of the CDR3: TGTGCCAGTAACCCCTTGACCAGGAACTATGGCTACACCTTC. The gene calls are TRBV19 and TRBJ1-2, with D uncertain. This CDR3 has 14 residues. Trimming took off 7 bases at V and 2 bases at J, with 14 bases between the two ends. CDR1 and CDR2 (germline): LNHDA, SQIVND (reference sequence).

The chain links TRBV7-8 to TRBJ1-6; D is possibly TRBD1 (6 bases). CDR3 length: 17 residues. Trimming shortened V by 0 bases and J by 2 bases, and 11 bases separated the two germline ends. The germline CDR1 and CDR2 sequences are SGHVS and FQNEAQ. As DNA, the CDR3 is TGTGCCAGCAGCTTAGCGCGAGCAGGGGCCTATAATTCACCCCTCCACTTT. Its translation is CASSLARAGAYNSPLHF. Looking up the rest from reference TRBV7-8 and TRBJ1-6 gives the full variable domain: GAGVSQSPRYKVAKRGQDVALRCDPISGHVSLFWYQQALGQGPEFLTYFQNEAQLDKSGLPSDRFFAERPEGSVSTLKIQRTQQEDSAVYLCASSLARAGAYNSPLHFGNGTRLTVT.

This chain uses TRBV4-3 with TRBJ2-7; D may be TRBD2 (6 bases). The CDR3 contains 15 residues. Trimming cost V 4 bases and J 0 bases, with 13 bases left between them. Per germline, CDR1 LGHNA and CDR2 YSLEER. CDR3 nucleotides: TGCGCCAGCAGCCTAGAAGCGGGCGGCTCCTACGAGCAGTACTTC. Its protein is CASSLEAGGSYEQYF.

The J gene is TRBJ1-4, the V gene TRBV5-1; 10 bases fit TRBD1. V dropped 4 bases and J dropped 0; count of bases not matched to a gene: 9. The CDR3 loop spans 18 amino acids. Germline V gene data show CDR1 as SGHRS and CDR2 as YFSETQ. The CDR3 protein is CASSPGGTGDTTNEKLFF. The CDR3 DNA reads TGCGCCAGCAGCCCAGGGGGGACAGGGGACACAACTAATGAAAAACTGTTTTTT.

The chain carries TRBV14 and TRBJ1-1, with D possibly matching TRBD1 (5 bases). V was pared by 6 bases and J by 3 bases, with 17 bases between. The CDR3 length is 15 residues. Germline loops: CDR1 SGHDN, CDR2 FVKESK. The CDR3 sequence: CASRPGRGGDTEAFF. The CDR3 DNA reads as TGTGCCAGCAGGCCGGGGCGGGGTGGGGACACTGAAGCTTTCTTT.

On this clone: The same CDR3 is also encoded by other DNA sequences in this sample. The chain links TRBV9 to TRBJ2-3, with 9 nucleotides matching TRBD2. Trimming took 0 bases from V and 4 from J; bases not matched to a gene: 3. The CDR3 consists of 15 residues. CDR1 is SGDLS and CDR2 is YYNGEE in the germline V gene. CDR3 nucleotide sequence: TGTGCCAGCAGCGTAGGGGGCGGGGGGGCAGATACGCAGTATTTT. Its protein is CASSVGGGGADTQYF.

V and J are TRBV28 and TRBJ1-2; tentatively, D is TRBD1 (6 bases). The CDR3 covers 15 residues. Germline CDR1 MDHEN, CDR2 SYDVKM. The V gene lost 6 bases and the J gene lost 2 bases, with 16 bases spanning the gap. The CDR3 DNA follows: TGTGCCAGCAGGCGAGGGACACTTAACAACTATGGCTACACCTTC. Translation: CASRRGTLNNYGYTF.

V is TRBV7-9 and J is TRBJ2-6; maybe TRBD1 (6 bases). Trimming shortened V by 2 bases and J by 0 bases, and 17 bases separated the two germline ends. CDR3 length: 19 residues. Germline lookup yields CDR1 SEHNR and CDR2 FQNEAQ (reference sequence). DNA of the CDR3: TGTGCCAGCAGCTTACCCCACAGGGAGAGGGGCTCTGGGGCCAACGTCCTGACTTTC. As protein: CASSLPHRERGSGANVLTF.

The rearrangement joins TRBV4-1 to TRBJ1-4, with 9 nucleotides matching TRBD1. The germline CDR1 and CDR2 sequences are MGHRA and YSYEKL. With 4 bases clipped from V and 6 bases from J, the junction kept 3 bases outside the gene matches. The CDR3 runs to 14 residues. CDR3 coding DNA: TGCGCCAGCAGCCTCGGACAGGGGTATGAAAAACTGTTTTTT. Its translation: CASSLGQGYEKLFF.

The chain couples TRBV28 to TRBJ1-2; 7 bases agree with TRBD1. CDR3 length equals 16 residues. Trimming at V came to 7 bases and at J to 4 bases, leaving 15 bases not matched to a gene. CDR1 and CDR2 from the germline V gene are MDHEN and SYDVKM. The CDR3 loop is CASTITTGAGGYGYTF. For the CDR3, the DNA is TGTGCCAGCACGATAACTACAGGGGCAGGGGGCTATGGCTACACCTTC.

This chain uses TRBV2 with TRBJ1-5; 7 positions match TRBD1. The germline CDR1 and CDR2 sequences are SNHLY and FYNNEI. The trim removed 5 bases at V and 6 bases at J, leaving 4 bases unmatched. This CDR3 contains 13 residues. CDR3 sequence (DNA): TGTGCCAGCAGTCGACAGGGCCCTCAGCCCCAGCATTTT. Protein product: CASSRQGPQPQHF.

The CDR3 DNA reads TGTGCCAGTAGTATGGATAGGGGACTTCGTAATTCACCCCTCCACTTT. Amino acid sequence: CASSMDRGLRNSPLHF. V and J are TRBV19 and TRBJ1-6; D may be TRBD1 (5 bases). The CDR3 extends over 16 amino acids. Germline V lookup: CDR1 LNHDA, CDR2 SQIVND (reference sequence). The V and J ends lost 3 bases and 6 bases respectively, with 15 bases between them.

This chain connects TRBV15 to TRBJ1-4; 7 nucleotides line up with TRBD1. V lost 5 bases and J lost 4; bases outside the gene matches: 10. This CDR3 region has 16 residues. Germline-derived CDR1 and CDR2 are LNHNV and YYDKDF (reference sequence). The chain's CDR3 is CATSSRRGTDNEKLFF. CDR3 sequence (DNA): TGTGCCACCAGCTCGAGGAGGGGGACAGATAATGAAAAACTGTTTTTT.

J is TRBJ2-5 and V is TRBV4-1; D possibly corresponds to TRBD1 (5 bases). Germline assignment: CDR1 MGHRA and CDR2 YSYEKL. This CDR3 is built from 15 residues. The V and J ends lost 4 bases and 4 bases respectively, with 16 bases between them. In nucleotides, the CDR3 is TGCGCCAGCAGCCCCCTAGGACACGAACGAGAGACCCAGTACTTC. It encodes CASSPLGHERETQYF.

V usage is TRBV28 and J usage is TRBJ1-2; D gene unclear. Trimming removed 2 bases from V and 4 bases from J, with 11 bases in between. There are 14 residues in the CDR3. Germline CDR1 reads MDHEN; CDR2 reads SYDVKM. CDR3 bases: TGTGCCAGCAGTTTAGGTGCAGGCCTCTATGGCTACACCTTC. Amino acids: CASSLGAGLYGYTF.

In DNA form, the CDR3 reads TGTGCCAGTAGTCCGCGGACTAGCGGGGGGGCCGCGACCAAAAACATTCAGTACTTC. Its translation: CASSPRTSGGAATKNIQYF. The chain carries TRBV19 and TRBJ2-4, with 15 bases aligning to TRBD2. V lost 5 bases and J lost 2; bases outside the gene matches: 10. In germline, CDR1 is LNHDA, CDR2 SQIVND (reference sequence). The CDR3 length is 19 residues.